This T cell receptor (beta chain) was found in a study of PD-1 blockade in mismatch repair-deficient tumors. Study-level findings and limits: Rapid post-treatment expansion, then contraction, generally preceding radiologic response, marked tumor-resident clones.

Trimming shortened V by 3 bases and J by 4 bases, and 9 bases separated the two germline ends. The CDR3 has 13 residues. Germline CDR1 MNHEY, CDR2 SMNVEV (reference sequence). Regarding this clone: Its antigen is unknown.

Every patient had mismatch repair deficiency by PCR or immunohistochemistry. The TCR-sequenced patients were a few responders to pembrolizumab. Sequencing was performed with immunoSEQ multiplex PCR; in TCRdb, only in-frame clones are kept and a portion is missing. This sample carries tens of thousands of clones, more than 80% of them seen once, and the ten largest clones take roughly 5.5%. J is TRBJ1-2 and V is TRBV27; TRBD1 is a possible D gene (5 bases). The clonotype comes from an adult with mismatch repair-deficient cancer. Sample: peripheral blood, taken 44 weeks after starting pembrolizumab. The CDR3 bases are TGTGCCAGCAGTTTCCGCCAGGGCTATGGCTACACCTTC. This gives the protein CASSFRQGYGYTF.